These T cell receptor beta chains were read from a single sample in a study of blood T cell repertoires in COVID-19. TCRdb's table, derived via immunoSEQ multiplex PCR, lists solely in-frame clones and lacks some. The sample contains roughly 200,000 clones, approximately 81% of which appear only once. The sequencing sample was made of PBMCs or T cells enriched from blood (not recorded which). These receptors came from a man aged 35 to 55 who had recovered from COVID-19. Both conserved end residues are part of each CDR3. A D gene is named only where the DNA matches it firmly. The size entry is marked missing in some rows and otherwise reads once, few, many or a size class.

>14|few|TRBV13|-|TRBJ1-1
CASSLDSWNTEAFF
TGTGCCAGCAGCTTAGACAGTTGGAACACTGAAGCTTTCTTT
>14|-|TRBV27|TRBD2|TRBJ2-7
CASTRGLALGEQYF
TGTGCCAGCACTAGGGGACTAGCGCTTGGCGAGCAGTACTTC
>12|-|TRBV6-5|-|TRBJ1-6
CASSQYNSPLHF
TGTGCCAGCAGCCAGTATAATTCACCCCTCCACTTT
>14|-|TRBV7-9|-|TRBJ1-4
CASSLASGEEKLFF
TGTGCCAGCAGCTTAGCGTCGGGGGAGGAAAAACTGTTTTTT
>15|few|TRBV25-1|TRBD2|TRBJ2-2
CASSEDGRDTGELFF
TGTGCCAGCAGTGAGGACGGGAGGGACACCGGGGAGCTGTTTTTT
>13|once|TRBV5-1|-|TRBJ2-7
CASSPDMGDEQYF
TGCGCCAGCAGCCCGGATATGGGAGACGAGCAGTACTTC
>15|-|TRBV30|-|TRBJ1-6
CAWSDAGRRNSPLHF
TGTGCCTGGAGTGATGCAGGGAGGCGAAATTCACCCCTCCACTTT
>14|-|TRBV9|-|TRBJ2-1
CASSVGGGQNEQFF
TGTGCCAGCAGCGTAGGCGGTGGACAAAATGAGCAGTTCTTC
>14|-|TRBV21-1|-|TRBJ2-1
CASSKAQLWAEQFF
TGTGCCAGCAGCAAAGCGCAGTTATGGGCTGAGCAGTTCTTC
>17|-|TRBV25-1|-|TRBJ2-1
CASSGKSGTATYNEQFF
TGTGCCAGCAGTGGGAAATCCGGGACTGCTACCTACAATGAGCAGTTCTTC
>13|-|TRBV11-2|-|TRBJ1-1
CASSFGGGQLAFF
TGTGCCAGCAGCTTCGGCGGGGGCCAGTTGGCTTTCTTT
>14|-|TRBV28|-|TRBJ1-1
CASSLGGRGTEAFF
TGTGCCAGCAGTTTGGGAGGGAGAGGTACTGAAGCTTTCTTT
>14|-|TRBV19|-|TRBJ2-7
CASRKRLDSYEQYF
TGTGCCAGTAGAAAGAGACTGGACTCCTACGAGCAGTACTTC
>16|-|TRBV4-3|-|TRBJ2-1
CASSQDPGRILDEQFF
TGCGCCAGCAGCCAAGATCCAGGCAGGATCCTCGATGAGCAGTTCTTC
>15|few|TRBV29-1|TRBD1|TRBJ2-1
CSVGGTGAFFNEQFF
TGCAGCGTTGGGGGGACAGGGGCCTTTTTCAATGAGCAGTTCTTC
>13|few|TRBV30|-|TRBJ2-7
CAWSSERVYEQYF
TGTGCCTGGAGTAGCGAGCGAGTCTACGAGCAGTACTTC
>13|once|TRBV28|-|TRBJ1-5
CASSFQVNQPQHF
TGTGCCAGCAGTTTTCAGGTCAATCAGCCCCAGCATTTT
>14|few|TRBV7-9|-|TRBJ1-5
CASSSEDGNQPQHF
TGTGCCAGCAGCTCGGAGGACGGTAATCAGCCCCAGCATTTT
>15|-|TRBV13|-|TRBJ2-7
CASSFGSHNSYEQYF
TGTGCCAGCAGCTTCGGGTCACATAACTCCTACGAGCAGTACTTC
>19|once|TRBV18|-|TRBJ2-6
CASSPPSDGGSAGANVLTF
TGTGCCAGCTCACCACCTAGCGACGGAGGCTCGGCTGGGGCCAACGTCCTGACTTTC
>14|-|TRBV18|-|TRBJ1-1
CASSPDRGSTEAFF
TGTGCCAGCTCACCAGATCGAGGGAGCACTGAAGCTTTCTTT
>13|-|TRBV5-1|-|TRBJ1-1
CASSLGEAGVAFF
TGCGCCAGCAGCTTGGGAGAGGCGGGGGTCGCTTTCTTT
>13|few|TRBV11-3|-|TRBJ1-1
CASSAGQHTEAFF
TGTGCCAGCAGCGCAGGACAGCACACTGAAGCTTTCTTT
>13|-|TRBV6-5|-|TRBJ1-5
CASTRHINQPQHF
TGTGCCAGCACCAGACACATCAATCAGCCCCAGCATTTT
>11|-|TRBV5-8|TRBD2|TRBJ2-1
CASSLVREEFF
TGTGCCAGCAGCTTGGTGCGGGAGGAGTTCTTC
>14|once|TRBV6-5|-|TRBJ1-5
CASSSQNSNQPQHF
TGTGCCAGCAGTTCACAGAATAGCAATCAGCCCCAGCATTTT
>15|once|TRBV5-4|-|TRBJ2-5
CASSLAGVPGETQYF
TGTGCCAGCAGCTTGGCCGGGGTCCCTGGAGAGACCCAGTACTTC
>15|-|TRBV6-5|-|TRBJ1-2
CASSYSLQEYYGYTF
TGTGCCAGCAGTTACTCGTTACAGGAATACTATGGCTACACCTTC
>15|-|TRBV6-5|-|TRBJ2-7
CASSYASGETYEQYF
TGTGCCAGCAGTTACGCGTCAGGTGAAACCTACGAGCAGTACTTC
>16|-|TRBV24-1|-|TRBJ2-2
CATSDLEGGNTGELFF
TGTGCCACCAGTGATTTGGAGGGAGGGAACACCGGGGAGCTGTTTTTT
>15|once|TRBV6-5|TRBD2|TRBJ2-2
CASARLAEMDGELFF
TGTGCCAGCGCCCGACTAGCGGAGATGGACGGGGAGCTGTTTTTT
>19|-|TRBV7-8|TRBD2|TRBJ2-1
CASSLEQRGRSGRRNEQFF
TGTGCCAGCAGCTTAGAACAAAGGGGTCGCAGCGGGAGAAGGAATGAGCAGTTCTTC
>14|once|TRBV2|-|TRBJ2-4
CASSEALAQDIQYF
TGTGCCAGCAGTGAGGCCCTAGCACAAGATATTCAGTACTTC
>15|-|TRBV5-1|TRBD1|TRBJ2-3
CASSSTGAWTDTQYF
TGCGCCAGCAGCTCTACAGGGGCGTGGACAGATACGCAGTATTTT
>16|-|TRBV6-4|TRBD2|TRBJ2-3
CASSDSLAGGVDTQYF
TGTGCCAGCAGTGACTCACTAGCGGGAGGGGTAGATACGCAGTATTTT
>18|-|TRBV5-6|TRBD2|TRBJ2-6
CASSLVSGGSSGANVLTF
TGTGCCAGCAGCTTGGTTTCGGGAGGAAGCTCTGGGGCCAACGTCCTGACTTTC
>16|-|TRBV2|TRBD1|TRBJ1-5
CASTRGQGGGHQPQHF
TGTGCCAGCACGCGGGGACAGGGAGGTGGGCATCAGCCCCAGCATTTT
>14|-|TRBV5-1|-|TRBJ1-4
CASSLLQGGEKLFF
TGCGCCAGCAGCTTGCTCCAGGGCGGTGAAAAACTGTTTTTT
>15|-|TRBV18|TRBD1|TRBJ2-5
CASSPRQGSQETQYF
TGTGCCAGCTCACCCCGACAGGGTAGCCAAGAGACCCAGTACTTC
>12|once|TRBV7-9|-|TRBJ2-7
CASSSTVYEQYF
TGTGCCAGCAGCTCCACAGTCTACGAGCAGTACTTC
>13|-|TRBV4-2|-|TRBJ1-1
CASSRGQNTEAFF
TGTGCCAGCAGCCGAGGGCAGAACACTGAAGCTTTCTTT
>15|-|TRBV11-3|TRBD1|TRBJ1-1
CASSGGQGVNTEAFF
TGTGCCAGCAGCGGGGGACAGGGGGTGAACACTGAAGCTTTCTTT
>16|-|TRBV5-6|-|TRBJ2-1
CASSSLVGSPYNEQFF
TGTGCCAGCAGCTCCCTCGTCGGGAGCCCCTACAATGAGCAGTTCTTC
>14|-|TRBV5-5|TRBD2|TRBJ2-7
CASSLELAVYEQYF
TGTGCCAGCAGCTTGGAACTAGCGGTCTACGAGCAGTACTTC
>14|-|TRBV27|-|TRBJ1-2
CASSLIREHYGYTF
TGTGCCAGCAGTTTAATCAGGGAACACTATGGCTACACCTTC
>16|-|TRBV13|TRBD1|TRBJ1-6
CASSLGGTDYNSPLHF
TGTGCCAGCAGCTTAGGCGGGACAGATTATAATTCACCCCTCCACTTT
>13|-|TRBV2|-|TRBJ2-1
CASTRDIYNEQFF
TGTGCCAGCACACGGGACATATACAATGAGCAGTTCTTC
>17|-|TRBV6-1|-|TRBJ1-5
CASSGYGSLYSNQPQHF
TGTGCCAGCAGTGGCTATGGGAGCCTTTATAGCAATCAGCCCCAGCATTTT
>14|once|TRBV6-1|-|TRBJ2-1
CASSDRTAGDEQFF
TGTGCCAGCAGTGATCGAACAGCGGGCGATGAGCAGTTCTTC
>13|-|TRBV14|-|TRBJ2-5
CASSQDLRETQYF
TGTGCCAGCAGCCAAGATCTAAGAGAGACCCAGTACTTC
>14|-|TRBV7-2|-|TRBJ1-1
CASSALRDDTEAFF
TGTGCCAGCAGCGCCCTCAGGGATGACACTGAAGCTTTCTTT